Below are 24 T cell receptor beta chains sequenced from a single sample in a study of blood T cells in healthy people across ages. Primed by a sample-barcoded 5' primer and a J-beta primer mix, a second PCR proceeded for roughly 6 to 12 cycles. In TCRdb, the 5' RACE reads were re-called with MiXCR into one record per CDR3 protein. The repertoire holds some 900,000 distinct CDR3 sequences, with 45% to 50% as singletons. Input material: blood. The receptors derive from a man younger than 40 in good health.

This clonotype was counted a few times. This chain connects TRBV4-1 to TRBJ2-5, with D uncertain. This CDR3 spans 16 amino acids. V dropped 0 bases and J dropped 2 bases, with 13 bases sitting between them. Germline CDR1 and CDR2: MGHRA and YSYEKL. CDR3 amino acids: CASSQDSRTQQETQYF. CDR3 nucleotides: TGCGCCAGCAGCCAAGATTCCAGAACACAACAAGAGACCCAGTACTTC.

In regard to this clonotype: It may be a read error: a sequence one base away is much more abundant. The chain recombines TRBV12-3 or TRBV12-4 with TRBJ2-1; the match to TRBD2 covers 8 bases. The J call could be wrong; TRBJ2-7 is a better fit for the DNA end. The CDR3 is 14 residues long. The CDR3: CASTPGGGYNEQYF. The CDR3 bases are TGTGCCAGCACCCCCGGGGGGGGCTACAATGAGCAGTACTTC.

V usage is TRBV2 and J usage is TRBJ2-6; no reliable D call. From germline, CDR1 is SNHLY and CDR2 FYNNEI. The CDR3 is 15 amino acids. V was pared by 6 bases and J by 2 bases, with 11 bases between. The CDR3 nucleotides read TGTGCCAGCAGGGAGACGGAAGCTGGGGCCAACGTCCTGACTTTC. Encoded protein: CASRETEAGANVLTF.

This clonotype was counted many times. This sequence joins TRBV6-5 and TRBJ2-5; D call uncertain. V lost 1 base to trimming and J lost 4 bases, with 7 bases between them. Germline CDR1 reads MNHEY; CDR2 reads SVGAGI. CDR3 length equals 13 residues. In nucleotides, the CDR3 is TGTGCCAGCAGTTACTTCGCTCGAGAGACCCAGTACTTC. Its translation is CASSYFARETQYF.

This clonotype was counted only a few times. V gene TRBV7-3 combines with J gene TRBJ2-3; D is tentatively TRBD1 or TRBD2 (5 bases each). CDR1 is SGHTA, CDR2 FQGTGA, per germline. CDR3 size: 14 residues. Trimming left V 5 bases short and J 3 bases short, with 12 bases between. In DNA, the CDR3 is TGTGCCAGCAGCGTCGGGACGGAAACAGATACGCAGTATTTT. This sequence encodes CASSVGTETDTQYF.

The chain links TRBV5-6 to TRBJ2-5; 12 bases map to TRBD2. The V gene end was trimmed by 2 bases and the J gene end by 4 bases; junction bases not matched to a gene: 6. The CDR3 totals 16 residues. CDR1 is SGHDT, CDR2 YYEEEE, per germline. This CDR3 is CASSLASGRAGETQYF. CDR3 DNA: TGTGCCAGCAGCTTAGCTAGCGGGAGGGCTGGAGAGACCCAGTACTTC.

Only a few counts were recorded for this clonotype. The V gene is TRBV2, the J gene TRBJ2-4, with D possibly matching TRBD1 (5 bases). Trimming cost V 2 bases and J 9 bases, with 14 bases left between them. This CDR3 is built from 14 residues. Per the germline V gene, CDR1 is SNHLY and CDR2 is FYNNEI. The chain's CDR3 is CASSERGPPGIQYF. The CDR3 nucleotides read TGTGCCAGCAGTGAAAGGGGCCCACCGGGCATTCAGTACTTC.

This chain links TRBV7-9 with TRBJ1-3; D call uncertain. The CDR3 is made up of 12 amino acids. Germline V CDR1 and CDR2: SEHNR, FQNEAQ (reference sequence). The V and J ends lost 5 bases and 8 bases respectively, with 10 bases between them. The CDR3 reads CASSPYRDTIYF. DNA of the CDR3: TGTGCCAGCAGCCCGTATAGGGACACCATATATTTT.

The chain links TRBV27 to TRBJ1-1; a possible D gene is TRBD1 (6 bases). The germline V gene has CDR1 MNHEY and CDR2 SMNVEV (reference sequence). The CDR3 loop spans 17 amino acids. Trimming took 2 bases from V and 1 from J, leaving 17 bases between them. The chain's CDR3 is CASSLHSRGLGNTEAFF. The CDR3 region has the DNA TGTGCCAGCAGTTTACATTCCAGGGGCCTCGGGAACACTGAAGCTTTCTTT.

The count of this clonotype is one. The chain links TRBV18 to TRBJ2-3; TRBD1 matches 8 bases. This CDR3 has 14 residues. Per the germline V gene, CDR1 is KGHSH and CDR2 is LQKENI. Losses at the gene ends were 3 bases for V and 5 bases for J; bases not matched to a gene: 4. The CDR3 region has the DNA TGTGCCAGCTCACCGGACAGGGTTGTAGATACGCAGTATTTT. It specifies CASSPDRVVDTQYF. Drawing the rest from reference TRBV18 and TRBJ2-3, the complete variable domain is NAGVMQNPRHLVRRRGQEARLRCSPMKGHSHVYWYRQLPEEGLKFMVYLQKENIIDESGMPKERFSAEFPKEGPSILRIQQVVRGDSAAYFCASSPDRVVDTQYFGPGTRLTVL.

Note on this clonotype: Germline is not matched at one junction end, which may reflect a read error. The V call is TRBV6-5, the J call TRBJ2-7; TRBD1 aligns across 8 bases. CDR1 and CDR2 from the germline V gene are MNHEY and SVGAGI. The CDR3 has 15 residues. The CDR3 nucleotides read TGTGCCAGCAGTTCCGAACCAGGGGGCCCCTACGAGCGGTACTTC. Amino acids: CASSSEPGGPYERYF.

This sequence joins TRBV6-5 and TRBJ1-1; the D is unclear. There are 13 residues in the CDR3. Trimming left V 7 bases short and J 3 bases short, with 12 bases between. The germline V gene encodes CDR1 MNHEY and CDR2 SVGAGI. The CDR3 DNA follows: TGTGCCAGCACCAAGAACCGGGACACTGAAGCTTTCTTT. This gives the protein CASTKNRDTEAFF.

The chain is built from TRBV11-2 and TRBJ2-1; TRBD1 is a possible D gene (6 bases). In germline, CDR1 is SGHAT, CDR2 FQNNGV. This CDR3 has 17 amino acids. V lost 2 bases and J lost 1, with 15 bases in between. Here the CDR3 reads CASSLYSDSSSYNEQFF. CDR3 nucleotides: TGTGCCAGCAGCTTATATTCGGACAGCTCATCCTACAATGAGCAGTTCTTC.

The CDR3 here is CASRFPGQGAGETQYF. DNA for the CDR3: TGTGCCAGCAGGTTTCCGGGACAGGGGGCAGGGGAGACCCAGTACTTC. The genes are TRBV6-5 and TRBJ2-5, with TRBD1 matching over 12 bases. V lost 6 bases, J lost 5 bases, and 10 bases stayed unmatched. The CDR3 consists of 16 residues. CDR1 and CDR2 from the germline V gene are MNHEY and SVGAGI.

A note on this clonotype: At one boundary the junction diverges from the germline segment, which might be a read error. The chain employs TRBV28 and TRBJ2-3, with D unresolved. Germline-derived CDR1 and CDR2 are MDHEN and SYDVKM. The CDR3 has 20 residues. The CDR3 spells CASSFWLPFRVVVSIDTQYF. CDR3 nucleotides: TGTGCCAGCAGTTTTTGGCTGCCTTTTAGGGTGGTTGTAAGCATAGATACGCAGTATTTT.

This clonotype was seen a few times. This chain links TRBV4-1 with TRBJ2-6; possibly TRBD1 or TRBD2 for D (5 bases each). This CDR3 comprises 16 residues. The ends were cut back, 3 bases at V and 5 bases at J, with 14 bases in the middle. Germline V lookup: CDR1 MGHRA, CDR2 YSYEKL. DNA of the CDR3: TGCGCCAGCAGCCACCCGGTGGGGGAGTGGGCCAACGTCCTGACTTTC. It translates to CASSHPVGEWANVLTF.

In regard to this clonotype: An end of the junction differs from the germline gene, which may be a read error. The V and J genes are TRBV12-3 or TRBV12-4 and TRBJ2-3; D unresolved. The CDR3 is made up of 13 amino acids. The CDR3 loop reads CVSSLFPGDTQYF. The CDR3 nucleotides are TGTGTCAGCAGTTTGTTCCCGGGAGATACGCAGTATTTT.

In this sample, this clonotype turned up a few times. The chain employs TRBV6-2 or TRBV6-3 and TRBJ2-4; a weak D match, TRBD2 (5 bases). The better agreement between TRBJ2-7 and the DNA end casts doubt on the J call. This CDR3 has 13 residues. Germline assignment: CDR1 MNHEY and CDR2 SVGEGT. The CDR3 DNA follows: TGTGCCAGCAGTGACGAGCGGACCTACGAGCAGTACTTC. Amino acid sequence: CASSDERTYEQYF.

This sequence joins TRBV6-5 and TRBJ2-7; 7 nucleotides agree with TRBD2. V was pared by 3 bases and J by 3 bases, with 11 bases of the junction left unmatched. This CDR3 contains 16 residues. Germline CDR1 reads MNHEY; CDR2 reads SVGAGI. The CDR3 is CASSYRGGSVYYEQYF. CDR3 DNA sequence: TGTGCCAGCAGTTATCGCGGCGGGAGTGTCTACTACGAGCAGTACTTC.

This sequence joins TRBV27 and TRBJ1-2; D uncertain. In germline, CDR1 is MNHEY, CDR2 SMNVEV (reference sequence). Trimming left V 2 bases short and J 3 bases short, with 13 bases between. The CDR3 is 15 residues long. CDR3 nucleotide sequence: TGTGCCAGCAGTTTAGGGCCCCAGCCTTACTATGGCTACACCTTC. Translation gives CASSLGPQPYYGYTF.

This chain joins TRBV7-2 and TRBJ2-7; 11 bases fit TRBD1. Germline values: CDR1 SGHTA, CDR2 FQGNSA. V lost 4 bases to trimming and J lost 3 bases; unmatched junction nucleotides: 8. This CDR3 region has 16 residues. The CDR3 nucleotides are TGTGCCAGCAGCTCGGACAGGGGGCGGGTGGGCTACGAGCAGTACTTC. As protein: CASSSDRGRVGYEQYF. The complete variable domain, with remaining parts taken from reference TRBV7-2 and TRBJ2-7, reads GAGVSQSPSNKVTEKGKDVELRCDPISGHTALYWYRQSLGQGLEFLIYFQGNSAPDKSGLPSDRFSAERTGGSVSTLTIQRTQQEDSAVYLCASSSDRGRVGYEQYFGPGTRLTVT.

The rearrangement links TRBV20-1 to TRBJ2-4; D not resolved. The DNA end favors TRBJ2-7, so the J call may be wrong. This CDR3 contains 10 residues. The germline gives CDR1 DFQATT, CDR2 SNEGSKA (reference sequence). The CDR3 DNA sequence: TGCAGTGCCCAAGCCACCGAGCAGTACTTC. Translated, it gives CSAQATEQYF.

Here the CDR3 reads CASSQRGGGPEQFF. The CDR3 DNA reads TGCGCCAGCAGCCAACGCGGGGGCGGTCCTGAGCAGTTCTTC. This chain links TRBV4-1 with TRBJ2-1, with D perhaps matching TRBD2 (7 bases). The CDR3 loop spans 14 amino acids. V was cut by 2 bases and J by 9 bases, with 14 bases left in between. From germline, CDR1 is MGHRA and CDR2 YSYEKL.

This chain joins TRBV27 and TRBJ1-2, with D uncertain. The CDR3 extends over 14 amino acids. Trimming left V 6 bases short and J 1 base short, with 12 bases between. Germline V CDR1 and CDR2: MNHEY, SMNVEV (reference sequence). In DNA form, the CDR3 reads TGTGCCAGCAGCGCCCAGAGAGATAACTATGGCTACACCTTC. This encodes CASSAQRDNYGYTF.